This T cell receptor (beta chain) was identified in a study of T-cell reconstitution after alpha-beta-depleted transplantation in children. Preparation of the TCRbeta library was carried out with unique molecular identifiers. MiXCR, applied by TCRdb to the PCR reads, yields one record per CDR3 protein. The table records 450,000 to 600,000 distinct CDR3 sequences, about 31% of them present only once. The CDR3 is made up of 15 amino acids. The trim removed 7 bases at V and 0 bases at J, leaving 8 bases unmatched. CDR1 is DFQATT and CDR2 is SNEGSKA in the germline V gene (reference sequence). V is TRBV20-1 and J is TRBJ1-1; 10 nucleotides match TRBD1. This sequence originates from a human donor who donated a stem cell graft to a child with aplastic anemia. The sample here was PBMCs from the stem cell graft donor, taken from the stem cell graft. This chain's CDR3 is CSVRDRGSMNTEAFF. DNA for the CDR3: TGCAGTGTTAGGGACAGGGGAAGTATGAACACTGAAGCTTTCTTT.